Each of the 14 T cell receptor beta chains below was sequenced from the same sample in a study of tumor and adjacent non-tumor tissue in lung cancer. The template was RNA from unsorted bulk tissue. This non-tumor lung sample came from over 3 cm beyond the tumor edge. TCRbeta libraries were built with three rounds of nested PCR, modified from ARM-PCR. MiXCR, applied by TCRdb to the multiplex PCR reads, yields one record per CDR3 protein. In the table there are about 67,000 distinct CDR3 sequences, around 76% of which are singletons. Sequences were obtained from distant non-tumor lung tissue. The receptor set was obtained from a man in his sixties with non-small cell lung cancer.

The chain employs TRBV6-5 and TRBJ2-3, with 8 bases that match TRBD2. J gave up 14 bases and V 6 bases, and 25 bases lay outside the gene matches. In germline, CDR1 is MNHEY, CDR2 SVGAGI. This CDR3 is 17 amino acids long. The CDR3 spells CASRRKGLAGSTDTLYF. In DNA, the CDR3 is TGTGCCAGCAGACGGAAAGGATTAGCGGGGTCCACAGATACACTGTATTTT.

On this clonotype: One junction end disagrees with the germline gene, perhaps due to a read error. The chain links TRBV10-3 to TRBJ2-3; the D gene could be TRBD1 or TRBD2 (6 bases each). There are 14 residues in the CDR3. Germline V lookup: CDR1 ENHRY, CDR2 SYGVKD. The DNA of the CDR3 is TGTGCCTTCAGTGAGGGGGGTCCCAAAGATACGCAGTATTTT. This codes for CAFSEGGPKDTQYF.

Of note for this clonotype: One end of the junction does not line up with germline, which may come from a read error. The V call is TRBV6-5, the J call TRBJ1-5, with TRBD1 as a possible D gene (6 bases). This CDR3 spans 16 amino acids. Germline lookup yields CDR1 MNHEY and CDR2 SVGAGI. CDR3 in amino acids: CASTSEVTGKVQPKHF. CDR3 bases: TGTGCCAGCACTTCCGAGGTAACAGGGAAAGTTCAGCCCAAGCATTTT.

This chain links TRBV5-1 with TRBJ2-5, with 12 bases identical to TRBD1. The CDR3 length is 15 residues. J was trimmed by 3 bases and V by 4 bases; bases with no gene match: 4. Germline loops: CDR1 SGHRS, CDR2 YFSETQ. The DNA of the CDR3 is TGCGCCAGCAGCGACGGGACAGGGGGCGAAGAGACCCAGTACTTC. It translates to CASSDGTGGEETQYF.

Of note for this clonotype: This may be a read error, as it is one base from a much larger clone. The chain carries TRBV19 and TRBJ1-1; unclear D gene. The CDR3 is 13 amino acids. Germline V gene data show CDR1 as LNHDA and CDR2 as SQIVND (reference sequence). CDR3 in DNA: TGTGCCAGTACTATAGTGCCAGCTCCCGAAGCTTTCTTT. Residues: CASTIVPAPEAFF.

The V call is TRBV20-1, the J call TRBJ2-5, with 7 positions matching TRBD2. CDR3 size: 16 residues. Germline assignment: CDR1 DFQATT and CDR2 SNEGSKA (reference sequence). V gave up 4 bases and J gave up 6 bases; unmatched junction bases: 17. This chain's CDR3 is CSAKDPTSASIKTQYF. The CDR3 DNA sequence: TGCAGTGCTAAAGACCCTACTAGCGCGAGTATCAAGACCCAGTACTTC.

About this clonotype itself: Germline and junction disagree at one end, which may indicate a read error. The gene calls are TRBV6-1 and TRBJ2-3, with unresolved D. Looked up from germline, CDR1 is MNHNS and CDR2 is SASEGT. The CDR3 runs 13 residues. The CDR3 nucleotides read TGTACCAGCAGTGAAACTTTCACAGATGCGCAGTATTTT. Its protein is CTSSETFTDAQYF.

About this clonotype: Mismatch with germline at one junction end may stem from a read error. The genes are TRBV29-1 and TRBJ2-1, with 10 bases matching TRBD2. The CDR3 runs to 14 residues. Germline V gene data show CDR1 as SQVTM and CDR2 as ANQGSEA. The CDR3 region has the DNA TGTAGCGTTGGCGGAGCGGGAGGGTCAGCTGGTCAGTTCTTC. Its protein is CSVGGAGGSAGQFF.

To note about this clonotype: Lacking the conserved final phenylalanine or tryptophan, this CDR3 likely reflects a read error. The V call is TRBV28, the J call TRBJ1-5; D not certain. The CDR3 consists of 13 residues. From germline, CDR1 is MDHEN and CDR2 SYDVKM. In nucleotides, the CDR3 is TGTCCCAGCAGCCAAGACCCCGGCCAGCCCCAGCATTAT. Translating gives CPSSQDPGQPQHY.

As concerns this clonotype: One junction end does not reproduce the germline sequence, and a read error may be involved. The chain joins TRBV6-6 to TRBJ1-5; 8 nucleotides align to TRBD1. Matching the DNA end better, TRBJ2-3 makes the J call doubtful. CDR1 is MNHNY and CDR2 is SVGAGI in the germline V gene (reference sequence). The CDR3 is 13 amino acids. The CDR3 protein is CASSDRGSQPQYF. The CDR3 DNA is TGTGCTAGCAGCGACAGGGGCAGTCAGCCCCAGTATTTT.

A word on this clonotype: One junction end disagrees with the germline gene, perhaps due to a read error. In nucleotides, the CDR3 is TGTGCCAACAGTGAACAGAGTCTCTCACCCACAGATACGCAGTATTTT. It is translated as CANSEQSLSPTDTQYF. The chain employs TRBV6-1 and TRBJ2-3; D remains ambiguous. Germline V lookup: CDR1 MNHNS, CDR2 SASEGT. The CDR3 is 16 residues long.

Remarks on this clonotype: Mismatch with germline at one junction end may stem from a read error. This chain connects TRBV7-9 to TRBJ1-1, with a possible D match to TRBD1 (5 bases). Germline V gene lookup returns CDR1 SEHNR and CDR2 FQNEAQ (reference sequence). CDR3 length equals 15 residues. The CDR3 nucleotides are TGTGCCAGTAGCTCCCCGACAGAAATGAACACTGAAGCTTTCTTT. Translation: CASSSPTEMNTEAFF.

As to this clonotype: A read error may account for a junction end that differs from germline. The chain couples TRBV6-1 to TRBJ2-1; no definite D call. Germline-derived CDR1 and CDR2 are MNHNS and SASEGT. This CDR3 is 14 amino acids long. CDR3 nucleotides: TGTGTCAGCTTCCTTGAGGTTGCTTACAATGAGCGGTTCTTC. Residues: CVSFLEVAYNERFF.

This clonotype has only a few counts. Compared with germline, one end of the junction differs, possibly owing to a read error. The chain has TRBV20-1 and TRBJ2-7; 8 nucleotides agree with TRBD2. Germline lookup yields CDR1 DFQATT and CDR2 SNEGSKA (reference sequence). The CDR3 consists of 13 residues. The CDR3 DNA sequence: TGCAGTGCTAGAGAGGGACTAGACTACGAGCAGTGCTTC. Translated: CSAREGLDYEQCF.